A single sample is the source of the 22 T cell receptor beta chains below, sequenced in a study of CD8 T cells in Susac syndrome. RNA amounts of about 0.5 to 1 ug underwent reverse transcription with random hexamers. TCRdb re-analysed the immunoSEQ multiplex PCR reads in MiXCR, keeping a single row per CDR3 protein. In the table there are under 200,000 distinct CDR3 sequences, 85% to 95% of which are singletons. The sequenced sample was CD4+ T cells from PBMCs. These receptors all stem from a human donor with Susac syndrome.

The chain recombines TRBV5-6 with TRBJ1-5; 9 bases map to TRBD1. The CDR3 has 14 residues. V gave up 1 base and J gave up 10 bases; unmatched junction bases: 6. The germline gives CDR1 SGHDT, CDR2 YYEEEE. Here the CDR3 reads CASSLWDRDRPQHF. Here the CDR3 DNA reads TGTGCCAGCAGCTTGTGGGACAGGGATCGTCCCCAGCATTTT.

This chain joins TRBV6-2 or TRBV6-3 and TRBJ1-2; tentative D call: TRBD1 (5 bases). V dropped 7 bases and J dropped 4 bases, with 16 bases sitting between them. Germline lookup yields CDR1 MNHEY and CDR2 SVGEGT. The CDR3 loop spans 14 amino acids. The CDR3 DNA sequence: TGTGCCAGCAAAGTACGGGACGGTACCTATGGCTACACCTTC. As protein: CASKVRDGTYGYTF.

The chain carries TRBV30 and TRBJ2-2; possible D gene TRBD1, 6 bases. The V end was cut by 3 bases, the J end by 1 base, with 9 bases between. This CDR3 has 14 residues. Germline CDR1 is GTSNPN and CDR2 is SVGIG (reference sequence). The CDR3 DNA sequence: TGTGCCTGGAGAGGGGGAAAGAACACCGGGGAGCTGTTTTTT. Protein sequence: CAWRGGKNTGELFF.

The J gene is TRBJ1-4, the V gene TRBV6-5; unclear D gene. This CDR3 has 16 residues. The germline CDR1 and CDR2 sequences are MNHEY and SVGAGI. The V and J ends lost 0 bases and 7 bases respectively, with 15 bases between them. In nucleotides, the CDR3 is TGTGCCAGCAGTTACTCCCCGGCGGATGGAGGTGAAAAACTGTTTTTT. It codes for CASSYSPADGGEKLFF.

This clonotype appeared a single time. The chain links TRBV5-6 to TRBJ1-2; a possible D gene is TRBD1 (6 bases). The CDR3 consists of 13 residues. Looked up from germline, CDR1 is SGHDT and CDR2 is YYEEEE. V dropped 2 bases and J dropped 8 bases, with 13 bases sitting between them. This chain's CDR3 is CASSLNRDTGYTF. DNA for the CDR3: TGTGCCAGCAGCTTAAACCGGGACACCGGCTACACCTTC. Supplemented by reference TRBV5-6 and TRBJ1-2, the full variable domain reads DAGVTQSPTHLIKTRGQQVTLRCSPKSGHDTVSWYQQALGQGPQFIFQYYEEEERQRGNFPDRFSGHQFPNYSSELNVNALLLGDSALYLCASSLNRDTGYTFGSGTRLTVV.

The chain employs TRBV14 and TRBJ1-5; 7 nucleotides line up with TRBD1. After removal of 1 base from V and 3 bases from J, the junction contained 3 bases not matched to a gene. This CDR3 is built from 15 residues. Germline lookup yields CDR1 SGHDN and CDR2 FVKESK. The DNA for the CDR3 is TGTGCCAGCAGCCAAGGGACAGGCCCCAATCAGCCCCAGCATTTT. Translating it yields CASSQGTGPNQPQHF.

The CDR3 DNA sequence: TGTGCCAGCTCACCACTGGCCCGGGACACTGAAGCTTTCTTT. It translates to CASSPLARDTEAFF. The chain carries TRBV18 and TRBJ1-1; D ambiguous. The germline V and J ends were trimmed by 1 base and 3 bases, with 9 bases remaining between them. Germline CDR1 reads KGHSH; CDR2 reads LQKENI. The CDR3 covers 14 residues.

This chain joins TRBV7-2 and TRBJ2-1, with D perhaps matching TRBD1 or TRBD2 (6 bases each). The germline V gene encodes CDR1 SGHTA and CDR2 FQGNSA. This CDR3 is 15 amino acids long. Trimming removed 5 bases at V and 7 bases at J, with 18 bases between. CDR3: CASSPRGGRWNEQFF. CDR3 nucleotides: TGTGCCAGCAGCCCCCGAGGGGGGCGATGGAATGAGCAGTTCTTC.

J is TRBJ1-5 and V is TRBV7-9; D unclear. Per germline, CDR1 SEHNR and CDR2 FQNEAQ (reference sequence). This CDR3 has 14 amino acids. The V end was cut by 5 bases, the J end by 6 bases, with 14 bases between. The CDR3 region has the DNA TGTGCCAGCAGCCAGGTGGCAGGAGGTCAGCCCCAGCATTTT. It codes for CASSQVAGGQPQHF.

The CDR3 here is CSASVEGSGNTIYF. In DNA, the CDR3 is TGCAGTGCTAGCGTGGAGGGCTCTGGAAACACCATATATTTT. The chain combines TRBV20-1 with TRBJ1-3; no clear D. Germline loops: CDR1 DFQATT, CDR2 SNEGSKA (reference sequence). The length of the CDR3 is 14 residues. V lost 3 bases to trimming and J lost 0 bases, with 9 bases between them.

V is TRBV20-1 and J is TRBJ2-3; D is perhaps TRBD1 (6 bases). Per the germline V gene, CDR1 is DFQATT and CDR2 is SNEGSKA (reference sequence). V was trimmed by 6 bases and J by 2 bases, leaving 15 bases between them. The CDR3 runs 14 residues. CDR3 sequence reads: CSAEGGVLTDTQYF. CDR3 sequence (DNA): TGCAGTGCGGAAGGGGGTGTTCTCACAGATACGCAGTATTTT.

This sequence joins TRBV3-1 and TRBJ2-2; D perhaps matches TRBD2 (5 bases). Trimming removed 3 bases from V and 5 bases from J, with 10 bases in between. Germline CDR1 and CDR2: LGHDT and YNNKEL (reference sequence). This CDR3 is built from 14 residues. The CDR3 protein is CASSQDWRTGELFF. CDR3 DNA: TGTGCCAGCAGCCAGGACTGGAGGACCGGGGAGCTGTTTTTT.

V usage is TRBV20-1 and J usage is TRBJ2-3; D is undetermined. Trimming took 3 bases from V and 6 from J, leaving 13 bases between them. The CDR3 is 13 residues long. The germline CDR1 and CDR2 sequences are DFQATT and SNEGSKA (reference sequence). The CDR3 region has the DNA TGCAGTGCTAGCGGGCTAGATCCCGATACGCAGTATTTT. Translated, it gives CSASGLDPDTQYF.

This sequence joins TRBV2 and TRBJ2-5, with unresolved D. V was shortened by 5 bases and J by 4 bases, with 8 bases between the two germline ends. The CDR3 has 12 residues. The germline gives CDR1 SNHLY, CDR2 FYNNEI. The CDR3 bases are TGTGCCAGCAGTAGCGTAGGAGAGACCCAGTACTTC. It codes for CASSSVGETQYF.

As concerns this clonotype: One end of the junction is discordant with germline, which a read error may explain. This chain's CDR3 is CASSSGGNQPQHF. The CDR3 DNA reads as TGTGCCAGCAGCTCAGGGGGAAATCAGCCCCAGCATTTT. The V call is TRBV5-1, the J call TRBJ1-5; 7 bases are shared with TRBD1. CDR1 is SGHRS and CDR2 is YFSETQ in the germline V gene. The CDR3 totals 13 residues.

V usage is TRBV6-5 and J usage is TRBJ2-5; tentative D call: TRBD1 (6 bases). CDR1 is MNHEY, CDR2 SVGAGI, per germline. The CDR3 has 13 amino acids. V was clipped by 6 bases and J by 5 bases, with 13 bases between them. The CDR3 protein is CASRTDRLETQYF. For the CDR3, the DNA is TGTGCCAGCAGGACCGACAGGCTGGAGACCCAGTACTTC.

V and J are TRBV30 and TRBJ2-5, with 8 bases fitting TRBD1. The CDR3 sequence is 12 residues long. The V and J ends lost 2 bases and 9 bases, in that order; junction bases with no gene match: 5. Per germline, CDR1 GTSNPN and CDR2 SVGIG (reference sequence). The CDR3 reads CAWSSTTGAQYF. DNA of the CDR3: TGTGCCTGGAGTTCGACGACAGGGGCCCAGTACTTC.

This rearrangement joins TRBV15 to TRBJ2-7; TRBD1 matches at 8 bases. This CDR3 has 16 residues. Germline CDR1 LNHNV, CDR2 YYDKDF (reference sequence). Losses at the gene ends were 3 bases for V and 1 base for J; bases not matched to a gene: 8. The CDR3 spells CATSSLAGTGSYEQYF. In nucleotides, the CDR3 is TGTGCCACCAGCAGTTTGGCCGGGACAGGATCCTACGAGCAGTACTTC.

This rearrangement joins TRBV27 to TRBJ1-1; tentative D call: TRBD1 (5 bases). V dropped 5 bases and J dropped 5 bases, with 12 bases sitting between them. Germline-derived CDR1 and CDR2 are MNHEY and SMNVEV (reference sequence). This CDR3 is built from 13 residues. For the CDR3, the DNA is TGTGCCAGCAGTACAGGCCGGAGAACTGAAGCTTTCTTT. Its protein product is CASSTGRRTEAFF.

The chain joins TRBV29-1 to TRBJ1-1; 9 positions match TRBD1. CDR3 size: 14 residues. Germline lookup yields CDR1 SQVTM and CDR2 ANQGSEA. The J segment lost 5 bases and the V segment lost 3 bases, leaving 7 bases of the junction unmatched. In nucleotides, the CDR3 is TGCAGCGTTGAGGGACAGGGTGGGATAACTGAAGCTTTCTTT. Its translation is CSVEGQGGITEAFF.

The chain carries TRBV5-1 and TRBJ2-3; D might be TRBD1 (5 bases). CDR1 and CDR2 (germline): SGHRS, YFSETQ. Trimming stripped 0 bases from V and 1 base from J, with 9 bases between. The CDR3 loop spans 15 amino acids. The CDR3 sequence: CASSLDYRRTDTQYF. CDR3 nucleotide sequence: TGCGCCAGCAGCTTGGACTACAGGCGCACAGATACGCAGTATTTT.

This clonotype was observed once. J is TRBJ1-1 and V is TRBV20-1; perhaps TRBD1 as D (5 bases). CDR3 size: 13 residues. Germline CDR1 is DFQATT and CDR2 is SNEGSKA (reference sequence). Trimming took 3 bases from V and 5 from J, leaving 13 bases between them. In DNA form, the CDR3 reads TGCAGTGCTAGTGGGGGGAGAGATACTGAAGCTTTCTTT. Its translation is CSASGGRDTEAFF.